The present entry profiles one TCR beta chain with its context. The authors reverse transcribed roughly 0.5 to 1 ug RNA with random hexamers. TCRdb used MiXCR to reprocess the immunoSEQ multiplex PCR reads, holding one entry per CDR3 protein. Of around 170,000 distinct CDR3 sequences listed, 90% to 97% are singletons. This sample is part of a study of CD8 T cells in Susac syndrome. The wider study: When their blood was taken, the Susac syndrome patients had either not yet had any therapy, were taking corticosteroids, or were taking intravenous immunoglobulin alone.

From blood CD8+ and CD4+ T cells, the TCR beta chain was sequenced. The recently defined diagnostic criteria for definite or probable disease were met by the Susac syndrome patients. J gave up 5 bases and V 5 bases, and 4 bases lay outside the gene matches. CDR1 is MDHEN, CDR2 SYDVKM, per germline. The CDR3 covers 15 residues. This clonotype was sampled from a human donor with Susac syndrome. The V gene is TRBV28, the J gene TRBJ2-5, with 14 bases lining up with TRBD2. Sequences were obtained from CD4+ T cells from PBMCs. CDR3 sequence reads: CASSRLAGGQETQYF. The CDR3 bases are TGTGCCAGCAGTCGACTAGCGGGAGGGCAGGAGACCCAGTACTTC.